Listed below are T cell receptor beta chains from one sample, sequenced in a study of blood T cells in healthy people across ages. TCRdb independently ran MiXCR on the 5' RACE reads; one entry per CDR3 protein. The repertoire holds approximately 900,000 distinct CDR3 sequences, with about 29% as singletons. These sequences were also reported in another study, on T cells of mothers and their children.

Sequencing was done on a sample of blood. All receptors come from a middle-aged woman in good health. The CDR3 runs from the conserved cysteine through the conserved F or W. A D gene is named only where the DNA matches it firmly. Size is stated for part of the rows, as once, few or many counts, or as a class when the clone is expanded.

>TRBJ1-2|TRBV4-1|TRBD1|-
CASSRADRGLYGYTF
TGCGCCAGCAGCCGCGCGGACAGGGGGCTTTATGGCTACACCTTC
>TRBJ1-2|TRBV28|-|-
CASSPPGGAFGYTF
TGTGCCAGCAGTCCACCCGGTGGGGCTTTCGGCTACACCTTC
>TRBJ2-3|TRBV27|TRBD1|-
CASSPGWVAGGTQYF
TGTGCCAGCAGCCCCGGTTGGGTAGCAGGGGGTACGCAGTATTTT
>TRBJ2-5|TRBV7-6|-|-
CASGLAQVLETQYF
TGTGCCAGCGGCTTAGCGCAGGTGCTTGAGACCCAGTACTTC
>TRBJ2-7|TRBV3-1|TRBD1|-
CASSQQRGQGAYEQYF
TGTGCCAGCAGCCAACAACGGGGACAGGGGGCCTACGAGCAGTACTTC
>TRBJ2-1|TRBV7-6|-|-
CASSLGGGEFSEQFF
TGTGCCAGCAGCTTAGGGGGGGGCGAGTTCTCTGAGCAGTTCTTC
>TRBJ1-2|TRBV29-1|TRBD1|many
CSVGAIGQEPSYGYTF
TGCAGCGTGGGGGCTATAGGACAGGAGCCTAGCTATGGCTACACCTTC
>TRBJ2-7|TRBV7-2|TRBD1|many
CASSEPTGLYEQYF
TGTGCCAGCAGCGAGCCGACAGGGCTCTACGAGCAGTACTTC
>TRBJ2-7|TRBV7-2|-|-
CASSPHAGYEQYF
TGTGCCAGCAGCCCCCACGCGGGTTACGAGCAGTACTTC
>TRBJ1-2|TRBV9|TRBD1|-
CASSVDGQGGYGYTF
TGTGCCAGCAGCGTAGATGGACAGGGAGGCTATGGCTACACCTTC
>TRBJ2-7|TRBV18|TRBD1|few
CASSPPSRQGSGEQYF
TGTGCCAGCTCACCACCGTCCAGACAGGGGTCCGGGGAGCAGTACTTC
>TRBJ1-2|TRBV7-2|-|few
CASSTLTGNSNYGYTF
TGTGCCAGCAGCACCCTAACAGGGAACTCAAACTATGGCTACACCTTC
>TRBJ2-2|TRBV5-1|-|-
CASSLWQGNTGELFF
TGCGCCAGCAGCTTGTGGCAGGGGAACACCGGGGAGCTGTTTTTT
>TRBJ2-1|TRBV2|-|-
CASSQDTPNEQFF
TGTGCCAGCAGCCAGGACACCCCCAATGAGCAGTTCTTC
>TRBJ1-2|TRBV6-6|-|-
CASTSGGGFYGYTF
TGTGCCAGCACCTCCGGTGGGGGTTTCTATGGCTACACCTTC
>TRBJ1-6|TRBV5-1|-|many
CASSLETGTTSPLHF
TGCGCCAGCAGCTTGGAAACAGGGACGACTTCACCCCTCCACTTT
>TRBJ1-5|TRBV4-2|-|few
CASSQDRRDQPQHF
TGTGCCAGCAGCCAAGATCGCAGAGATCAGCCCCAGCATTTT
>TRBJ2-7|TRBV6-2/TRBV6-3|TRBD1|many
CASSRTGLFEQYF
TGTGCCAGCTCCCGGACAGGACTGTTCGAGCAGTACTTC
>TRBJ1-1|TRBV24-1|-|-
CATSDSTPNSRSEAFF
TGTGCCACCAGTGATTCGACCCCCAATTCTCGGAGTGAAGCTTTCTTT
>TRBJ2-5|TRBV12-5|-|many
CASGLDRQETQYF
TGTGCTAGTGGTCTCGACAGGCAAGAGACCCAGTACTTC
>TRBJ2-7|TRBV9|-|-
CASSALPGSGEQYF
TGTGCCAGCAGCGCCCTCCCGGGGTCTGGCGAGCAGTACTTC
>TRBJ2-7|TRBV11-2|-|many
CASSLSHSTGVASYEQYF
TGTGCCAGCAGCTTATCGCACTCCACCGGGGTTGCCTCCTACGAGCAGTACTTC
>TRBJ1-5|TRBV7-9|-|-
CASSSQANQPQHF
TGTGCCAGCAGCTCCCAGGCTAATCAGCCCCAGCATTTT
>TRBJ2-7|TRBV10-3|-|few
CAIRSEGGSYEQYF
TGTGCCATCAGGTCAGAGGGGGGCTCCTACGAGCAGTACTTC
>TRBJ2-5|TRBV20-1|-|-
CSVFPIRTFSYNEQYF
TGCAGTGTCTTCCCAATCCGGACCTTCAGCTACAATGAGCAGTACTTC
>TRBJ2-1|TRBV14|TRBD2|-
CASSQDRGLAGGGEQFF
TGTGCCAGCAGCCAAGATCGGGGACTAGCGGGGGGTGGTGAGCAGTTCTTC
>TRBJ2-7|TRBV14|-|few
CASSQAGNPYEQYF
TGTGCCAGCAGCCAAGCGGGGAACCCCTACGAGCAGTACTTC
>TRBJ1-2|TRBV5-1|-|-
CASMKSDGGYTF
TGCGCCAGCATGAAGTCCGACGGAGGCTACACCTTC
>TRBJ1-1|TRBV28|TRBD1|few
CASSSPPGQGNTEAFF
TGTGCCAGCAGTTCCCCACCGGGACAGGGGAACACTGAAGCTTTCTTT
>TRBJ1-2|TRBV28|-|-
CASSSVMGRGYTF
TGTGCCAGCAGTTCGGTTATGGGCAGAGGCTACACCTTC
>TRBJ2-1|TRBV9|-|many
CASRGFDNEQFF
TGTGCCAGCAGGGGGTTTGACAATGAGCAGTTCTTC
>TRBJ2-7|TRBV29-1|TRBD1|-
CSVEYGDRHEQYF
TGCAGCGTTGAATACGGGGACAGGCACGAGCAGTACTTC
>TRBJ2-1|TRBV7-2|TRBD2|many
CASSPELAGGDEQFF
TGTGCCAGCAGCCCCGAGCTAGCGGGGGGAGATGAGCAGTTCTTC
>TRBJ2-1|TRBV7-2|-|few
CASSLDNTREQFF
TGTGCCAGCAGCTTAGATAACACCCGAGAGCAGTTCTTC
>TRBJ2-7|TRBV28|-|-
CASSPGGSFYEQYF
TGTGCCAGCAGCCCTGGGGGCAGTTTCTACGAGCAGTACTTC
>TRBJ2-4|TRBV11-3|-|once
CASSLAPGLETQCF
TGTGCCAGCAGCTTAGCCCCAGGGTTAGAGACCCAGTGCTTC
>TRBJ2-7|TRBV20-1|TRBD1|few
CSAGMRQGSSYEQYF
TGCAGTGCTGGAATGCGACAGGGCAGCTCCTACGAGCAGTACTTC
>TRBJ2-5|TRBV12-3/TRBV12-4|-|few
CASSFPRSHRAQYF
TGTGCCAGCAGTTTCCCCCGGTCTCATAGGGCCCAGTACTTC
>TRBJ1-2|TRBV6-4|-|many
CASSETGSDGYTF
TGTGCCAGCAGTGAAACAGGGAGCGATGGCTACACCTTC
>TRBJ2-7|TRBV27|-|many
CASSSTPRGFEQYF
TGTGCCAGCAGTTCGACCCCCCGCGGGTTCGAGCAGTACTTC
>TRBJ2-5|TRBV15|TRBD2|few
CATSRDAGGGARETQYF
TGTGCCACCAGCAGAGATGCCGGCGGGGGGGCGAGAGAGACCCAGTACTTC
>TRBJ2-6|TRBV2|-|-
CASSPEGGGANVLTF
TGTGCCAGCAGCCCCGAGGGAGGTGGGGCCAACGTCCTGACTTTC
>TRBJ1-4|TRBV18|-|-
CASSRISTNEKLFF
TGTGCCAGCTCACGTATTTCAACTAATGAAAAACTGTTTTTT
>TRBJ2-2|TRBV9|-|-
CASSVDSLGTGELFF
TGTGCCAGCAGCGTAGACAGTTTGGGGACCGGGGAGCTGTTTTTT
>TRBJ2-3|TRBV6-5|-|-
CASSGVGLTDTQYF
TGTGCCAGCTCGGGGGTCGGGTTGACAGATACGCAGTATTTT
>TRBJ1-1|TRBV12-3/TRBV12-4|-|many
CATGGNTEAFF
TGTGCCACCGGGGGGAACACTGAAGCTTTCTTT
>TRBJ2-3|TRBV20-1|TRBD2|few
CSARDAGGADTQYF
TGCAGTGCTAGAGATGCCGGGGGGGCAGATACGCAGTATTTT
>TRBJ2-7|TRBV6-6|-|many
CASSYSWSRGSSYEQYF
TGTGCCAGCAGTTACTCGTGGTCCAGGGGATCTTCCTACGAGCAGTACTTC
>TRBJ2-6|TRBV6-5|-|-
CASITTGLSGANVLTF
TGTGCCAGCATCACGACGGGCCTCTCTGGGGCCAACGTCCTGACTTTC
>TRBJ2-1|TRBV20-1|TRBD2|-
CSARDSAGGIYNEQFF
TGCAGTGCTAGAGATTCAGCGGGGGGGATATACAATGAGCAGTTCTTC
>TRBJ2-1|TRBV4-1|-|many
CASSQDSGSYNEQFF
TGCGCCAGCAGCCAAGATTCAGGATCTTACAATGAGCAGTTCTTC
>TRBJ2-1|TRBV5-1|-|many
CASMKQSPNEQFF
TGCGCCAGCATGAAGCAGTCCCCGAATGAGCAGTTCTTC